This T cell receptor (beta chain) was found in a study of blood T cell repertoires in COVID-19. The table came from immunoSEQ multiplex PCR; TCRdb's copy has only in-frame clones and leaves some out. In the table there are some 240,000 clones, roughly 80% of which are singletons. The specimen sequenced was PBMCs or T cells enriched from blood (not recorded which). This clonotype was obtained from a man over 45 who had recovered from COVID-19.

In nucleotides, the CDR3 is TGCAGCGTCGTCGGGGGACAGACAGCTTTCTTT. This gives the protein CSVVGGQTAFF. This chain connects TRBV29-1 to TRBJ1-1, with 7 bases that match TRBD1. V lost 6 bases to trimming and J lost 10 bases; unmatched junction nucleotides: 8. The CDR3 loop spans 11 amino acids. The germline CDR1 and CDR2 sequences are SQVTM and ANQGSEA.